The present TCR beta chain was sequenced within a study of lymphopenia after photon versus proton radiotherapy. TCRdb keeps only in-frame clones here, not all; method: immunoSEQ multiplex PCR. This sample carries some 21,000 clones, about 85% of them seen once, and the ten largest clones take around 20%. Per germline, CDR1 MNHNS and CDR2 SASEGT. V gave up 6 bases and J gave up 3 bases, with 15 bases separating them. This CDR3 region has 14 residues. The source material was peripheral blood, sampled from a patient treated with photon-based radiotherapy. The chain is built from TRBV6-1 and TRBJ2-7, with D possibly matching TRBD2 (6 bases). The receptor was isolated from a man aged 60 to 69 with pancreatic cancer. The CDR3 here is CASRPLLAVYEQYF. CDR3 nucleotides: TGTGCCAGCAGACCCTTACTAGCCGTCTACGAGCAGTACTTC.